The following is a TCR beta chain sequence with its context. Its antigen is unknown. This sample was included in a study of T-cell memory formation after mild COVID-19. For the study at large: Largely donor-specific TCR clusters were found.

Findings of the study overall: Clones that got smaller from day 15 to 85 had even CD4/CD8, while clones growing later tipped toward CD4+.

The CDR3 spans 15 residues. Trimming pared 5 bases from V and 5 bases from J, leaving 17 bases between. Germline CDR1 reads SGHDT; CDR2 reads YYEEEE. 5'RACE with constant-segment primers yielded barcoded, UMI-tagged TCR alpha and TCR beta cDNA libraries. TCRdb passed the 5' RACE reads through MiXCR, listing each CDR3 protein once. The table has about 340,000 distinct CDR3 sequences, 13% seen once; the top ten hold about 22%. The sequence was collected from a man younger than 35 who had mild COVID-19 (a few samples of this study predate the infection). Cell type and time point are not known. The material sequenced was PBMCs or a T cell subset sorted from them (not recorded which). The chain has TRBV5-6 and TRBJ1-5, with a tentative D call TRBD1 (6 bases). The CDR3 DNA reads as TGTGCCAGCAGTCTGATGGGGGGCGTCGATCAGCCCCAGCATTTT. Protein product: CASSLMGGVDQPQHF.